This T cell receptor beta chain derives from a study of cytomegalovirus exposure and HLA in healthy donors. CDR3 length equals 15 residues. Germline-derived CDR1 and CDR2 are KGHSH and LQKENI. It was with 60 Vbeta and 13 Jbeta primers that the PCR ran. Per the study methods: Approximately 11 million of around 85 million unique TCR beta chains were shared, per a later count. Profiling relied on immunoSEQ multiplex PCR, and the TCRdb table lists in-frame clones only, not all of them. V, J and clone size are taken as reported in that table, and D and trimming were inferred from the DNA itself. The table has 30,000 to 40,000 clones, over 90% seen once; the top ten hold less than 3.5%.

The source of this sequence is a young woman in good health and CMV-seronegative. Sequenced sample: PBMCs. The V and J genes are TRBV18 and TRBJ2-5, with 7 bases identical to TRBD1. With the DNA end fitting TRBJ2-7 better, the J assignment may be wrong. CDR3 loop: CASSPYPGGTYEQYF. In nucleotides, the CDR3 is TGTGCCAGCTCACCTTACCCAGGGGGAACCTACGAGCAGTACTTC.